Each of the 31 T cell receptor beta chains below was sequenced from the same sample in a study of OX40 agonist ivuxolimab in advanced cancers. Method: immunoSEQ multiplex PCR; TCRdb's copy keeps in-frame clones and lacks some. The table has fewer than 45,000 clones, approximately 84% seen once. The sample was CD4+ or CD8+ T cells sorted from blood, taken in a trial of the OX40 agonist ivuxolimab. The receptors here all came from an adult with an advanced solid tumor such as melanoma, head and neck, liver or kidney cancer.

The J gene is TRBJ2-2, the V gene TRBV7-2; D is undetermined. The V and J ends lost 2 bases and 6 bases respectively, with 10 bases between them. Germline-derived CDR1 and CDR2 are SGHTA and FQGNSA. This CDR3 has 14 amino acids. The CDR3 DNA sequence: TGTGCCAGCAGCTTATTGGTAGGGCCCGGGGAGCTGTTTTTT. The encoded protein is CASSLLVGPGELFF.

V and J are TRBV4-2 and TRBJ2-3, with D uncertain. Trimming removed 3 bases at V and 2 bases at J, with 21 bases between. This CDR3 contains 18 residues. Germline values: CDR1 LGHNA, CDR2 YNFKEQ. CDR3 in DNA: TGTGCCAGCAGCCAGGAGCCGGTAGACTCCCCGATCACAGATACGCAGTATTTT. This translates into CASSQEPVDSPITDTQYF.

The V call is TRBV7-2, the J call TRBJ2-7, with 8 bases aligning to TRBD2. Germline CDR1 SGHTA, CDR2 FQGNSA. The V segment lost 2 bases and the J segment 6 bases; nucleotides outside the gene matches: 9. The length of the CDR3 is 15 residues. Here the CDR3 DNA reads TGTGCCAGCAGCTTAAATCCAGCGGGAGTCCCCGAGCAGTACTTC. This translates into CASSLNPAGVPEQYF.

The chain has TRBV7-3 and TRBJ1-1, with D possibly being TRBD1 (6 bases). V was shortened by 5 bases and J by 2 bases, with 12 bases between the two germline ends. The CDR3 spans 14 residues. Germline V CDR1 and CDR2: SGHTA, FQGTGA. The DNA of the CDR3 is TGTGCCAGCAGCCTAGGACAGACTAACACTGAAGCTTTCTTT. Its protein product is CASSLGQTNTEAFF.

The CDR3 region is CASGQGANGYTF. For the CDR3, the DNA is TGTGCCAGCGGACAGGGGGCGAATGGCTACACCTTC. The chain is built from TRBV5-4 and TRBJ1-2, with 11 nucleotides matching TRBD1. CDR1 is SGHNT and CDR2 is YYREEE in the germline V gene (reference sequence). The CDR3 covers 12 residues. V lost 7 bases to trimming and J lost 6 bases; unmatched junction nucleotides: 2.

The chain joins TRBV7-3 to TRBJ1-1; D might be TRBD1 (5 bases). This CDR3 region has 13 residues. V was trimmed by 4 bases and J by 8 bases, leaving 14 bases between them. Germline V gene lookup returns CDR1 SGHTA and CDR2 FQGTGA. The CDR3 spells CASSSSWGTEAFF. The CDR3 DNA reads TGTGCCAGCAGCTCCAGCTGGGGCACCGAAGCTTTCTTT.

The CDR3 sequence: CASSQVQGGMRSYNEQFF. In nucleotides, the CDR3 is TGTGCCAGCAGCCAAGTGCAAGGCGGGATGCGCTCCTACAATGAGCAGTTCTTC. The chain links TRBV4-2 to TRBJ2-1; D perhaps matches TRBD2 (6 bases). V lost 1 base to trimming and J lost 0 bases, with 16 bases between them. The CDR3 runs 18 residues. The germline V gene has CDR1 LGHNA and CDR2 YNFKEQ.

The V and J genes are TRBV11-3 and TRBJ2-5; 9 positions match TRBD2. Germline CDR1 and CDR2: SGHNT and YENEEA. Trimming removed 5 bases from V and 2 bases from J; junction bases left unmatched: 6. This CDR3 contains 15 residues. The CDR3 coding sequence is TGTGCCAGCAGCACCAGGACTAGCGCACAAGAGACCCAGTACTTC. This gives the protein CASSTRTSAQETQYF.

This clone was counted between two and nine times. The chain recombines TRBV5-1 with TRBJ1-4; perhaps TRBD1 as D (5 bases). CDR1 is SGHRS, CDR2 YFSETQ, per germline. There are 15 residues in the CDR3. With 6 bases removed from V and 5 bases from J, the gap between germline ends came to 17 bases. The CDR3 nucleotides read TGCGCCAGCACGGGTGCCGGGGGTCCCAATGAAAAACTGTTTTTT. Amino acid sequence: CASTGAGGPNEKLFF.

This clone has a single count. The chain employs TRBV4-2 and TRBJ1-3; a possible D gene is TRBD1 (5 bases). The germline V gene has CDR1 LGHNA and CDR2 YNFKEQ. This CDR3 has 16 amino acids. V lost 0 bases to trimming and J lost 6 bases, with 15 bases between them. The DNA for the CDR3 is TGTGCCAGCAGCCAAGAAGACGGGGGGGTGGCAAACACCATATATTTT. Its protein is CASSQEDGGVANTIYF.

This clone was found once. At one end the junction does not follow the germline gene, possibly because of a read error. This chain joins TRBV4-1 and TRBJ1-1; no clear D gene. This CDR3 region has 12 residues. Germline lookup yields CDR1 MGHRA and CDR2 YSYEKL. This CDR3 is CASSQGNSEAFF. Here the CDR3 DNA reads TGCGCCAGCAGCCAAGGCAACAGTGAAGCTTTCTTT.

The chain employs TRBV9 and TRBJ1-6, with D hard to call. The CDR3 covers 17 residues. The V end was cut by 4 bases, the J end by 4 bases, with 18 bases between. The germline V gene encodes CDR1 SGDLS and CDR2 YYNGEE. CDR3 sequence reads: CASSIDTGRTYNSPLHF. CDR3 coding DNA: TGTGCCAGCAGCATAGACACGGGGAGAACTTATAATTCACCCCTCCACTTT. The full variable domain, completed using reference TRBV9 and TRBJ1-6, is DSGVTQTPKHLITATGQRVTLRCSPRSGDLSVYWYQQSLDQGLQFLIQYYNGEERAKGNILERFSAQQFPDLHSELNLSSLELGDSALYFCASSIDTGRTYNSPLHFGNGTRLTVT.

The chain is built from TRBV6-5 and TRBJ1-1; unclear D gene. CDR3 size: 15 residues. Germline V gives CDR1 MNHEY, CDR2 SVGAGI. V was cut by 2 bases and J by 0 bases, with 10 bases left in between. The CDR3, as DNA: TGTGCCAGCAGTTACACCGGGGATCTGAACACTGAAGCTTTCTTT. Encoded protein: CASSYTGDLNTEAFF.

This clone was seen only once. The chain employs TRBV6-5 and TRBJ1-5; 7 nucleotides match TRBD1. Germline CDR1 and CDR2: MNHEY and SVGAGI. The CDR3 is 14 amino acids. Losses at the gene ends were 6 bases for V and 1 base for J; bases not matched to a gene: 3. The CDR3 coding sequence is TGTGCCAGCAGCCCGACAGGGAGCAATCAGCCCCAGCATTTT. It codes for CASSPTGSNQPQHF.

At least ten counts were recorded for this clone. This chain joins TRBV30 and TRBJ1-4; D might be TRBD1 (6 bases). From germline, CDR1 is GTSNPN and CDR2 SVGIG (reference sequence). V was pared by 1 base and J by 3 bases, with 12 bases between. The CDR3 totals 15 residues. CDR3 nucleotide sequence: TGTGCCTGGAGTGATGGGGGGCGGGCTAATGAAAAACTGTTTTTT. It encodes CAWSDGGRANEKLFF.

This clone was counted only a few times. The chain carries TRBV6-5 and TRBJ2-5, with TRBD1 as a possible D gene (6 bases). Trimming left V 5 bases short and J 5 bases short, with 18 bases between. The CDR3 totals 15 residues. CDR1 MNHEY and CDR2 SVGAGI come from the germline V gene. In nucleotides, the CDR3 is TGTGCCAGCAGTCGCCGAACAGGGTTACGGGAGACCCAGTACTTC. Residues: CASSRRTGLRETQYF.

This clone came up once. This CDR3 reads CASTTPGGTEAFF. DNA of the CDR3: TGTGCCAGCACCACTCCGGGGGGCACTGAAGCTTTCTTT. This chain links TRBV27 with TRBJ1-1, with a tentative D call TRBD1 (5 bases). Trimming cost V 7 bases and J 4 bases, with 13 bases left between them. Germline-derived CDR1 and CDR2 are MNHEY and SMNVEV (reference sequence). This CDR3 contains 13 residues.

This clone was seen a few times. The chain recombines TRBV12-5 with TRBJ1-2; D remains unclear. Germline CDR1 is LGHNT and CDR2 is FRNRAP. This CDR3 contains 12 residues. V was shortened by 9 bases and J by 2 bases, with 10 bases between the two germline ends. This CDR3 reads CASAGVNYGYTF. DNA for the CDR3: TGTGCTAGCGCCGGGGTCAACTATGGCTACACCTTC.

The chain has TRBV4-3 and TRBJ2-2; TRBD2 aligns across 8 bases. CDR3 length: 17 residues. V shed 1 base and J 6 bases; nucleotides not matched to a gene: 10. From germline, CDR1 is LGHNA and CDR2 YSLEER. The CDR3 loop is CASSQGPRGGLPGELFF. In DNA form, the CDR3 reads TGCGCCAGCAGCCAAGGGCCTCGGGGGGGGCTTCCCGGGGAGCTGTTTTTT.

The chain carries TRBV7-8 and TRBJ1-2; 12 bases line up with TRBD1. Trimming took 3 bases from V and 3 from J; bases not matched to a gene: 8. CDR1 is SGHVS, CDR2 FQNEAQ, per germline. This CDR3 region has 17 residues. CDR3 loop: CASSFRDRGLVDYGYTF. In nucleotides, the CDR3 is TGTGCCAGCAGCTTCCGGGACAGGGGGCTTGTAGACTATGGCTACACCTTC.

The rearrangement links TRBV6-5 to TRBJ2-5, with 11 bases that match TRBD2. Near its end, the DNA agrees better with TRBJ2-7, so the J call may be wrong. CDR1 is MNHEY and CDR2 is SVGAGI in the germline V gene. The CDR3 has 15 amino acids. CDR3 loop: CASSPALAGGYEQYF. The CDR3 bases are TGTGCCAGCAGTCCAGCGCTAGCGGGGGGCTACGAGCAGTACTTC.

The chain links TRBV19 to TRBJ2-7; 11 nucleotides match TRBD2. V shed 4 bases and J 5 bases; nucleotides not matched to a gene: 4. The CDR3 has 14 amino acids. CDR1 and CDR2 from the germline V gene are LNHDA and SQIVND (reference sequence). The CDR3 loop is CASSTLAGGHEQYF. The CDR3 DNA follows: TGTGCCAGTAGTACCCTAGCGGGAGGCCACGAGCAGTACTTC.

The chain is built from TRBV13 and TRBJ2-4; TRBD2 might be the D (5 bases). The CDR3 length is 16 residues. V lost 1 base, J lost 6 bases, and 16 bases lay in between. Per germline, CDR1 PRHDT and CDR2 FYEKMQ (reference sequence). The CDR3: CASSLAGNGLTNIQYF. CDR3 coding DNA: TGTGCCAGCAGCTTAGCCGGGAACGGTTTAACAAACATTCAGTACTTC. Full variable domain (outside the CDR3, taken from reference TRBV13 and TRBJ2-4): AAGVIQSPRHLIKEKRETATLKCYPIPRHDTVYWYQQGPGQDPQFLISFYEKMQSDKGSIPDRFSAQQFSDYHSELNMSSLELGDSALYFCASSLAGNGLTNIQYFGAGTRLSVL.

The rearrangement links TRBV7-9 to TRBJ2-7; perhaps TRBD1 as D (6 bases). Germline V gene data show CDR1 as SEHNR and CDR2 as FQNEAQ (reference sequence). This CDR3 region has 15 residues. V was pared by 4 bases and J by 3 bases, with 16 bases between. The CDR3 DNA reads as TGTGCCAGCAGCTCGGACAGCTCCGACCTCTACGAGCAGTACTTC. It is translated as CASSSDSSDLYEQYF.

The chain carries TRBV4-3 and TRBJ1-1, with D unresolved. The CDR3 is 14 residues long. Trimming cost V 0 bases and J 4 bases, with 9 bases left between them. CDR1 and CDR2 from the germline V gene are LGHNA and YSLEER. The CDR3 DNA sequence: TGCGCCAGCAGCCAAGATCCGGGCCCCACTGAAGCTTTCTTT. Translation gives CASSQDPGPTEAFF.

The chain combines TRBV4-1 with TRBJ2-5, with TRBD1 matching 10 bases. Germline V lookup: CDR1 MGHRA, CDR2 YSYEKL. The CDR3 covers 14 residues. J gave up 11 bases and V 4 bases, and 10 bases lay outside the gene matches. This CDR3 reads CASSPRQGAVEQYF. The CDR3 bases are TGCGCCAGCAGCCCCAGACAGGGGGCCGTGGAGCAGTACTTC.

This clone has just one count. This CDR3 is CASSVRGSNTEAFF. The CDR3 DNA is TGTGCCAGCAGCGTCCGGGGGTCAAACACTGAAGCTTTCTTT. The J gene is TRBJ1-1, the V gene TRBV5-8, with a tentative D call TRBD1 (5 bases). In germline, CDR1 is SGHTS, CDR2 YDEGEE. The CDR3 extends over 14 amino acids. V was shortened by 4 bases and J by 2 bases, with 12 bases between the two germline ends.

The chain links TRBV6-1 to TRBJ2-1, with D tentatively TRBD2 (5 bases). V was pared by 2 bases and J by 10 bases, with 18 bases between. The CDR3 spans 15 residues. CDR1 and CDR2 (germline): MNHNS, SASEGT. The CDR3 spells CASSERERVWEEQFF. DNA for the CDR3: TGTGCCAGCAGTGAACGGGAACGGGTGTGGGAGGAGCAGTTCTTC.

The V and J genes are TRBV4-1 and TRBJ2-1; TRBD2 matches at 15 bases. CDR1 is MGHRA and CDR2 is YSYEKL in the germline V gene. The CDR3 consists of 17 residues. The V gene end was trimmed by 5 bases and the J gene end by 4 bases; junction bases not matched to a gene: 6. Here the CDR3 reads CASSGGTSGRTYNEQFF. The DNA of the CDR3 is TGCGCCAGCAGCGGGGGGACTAGCGGGAGGACTTACAATGAGCAGTTCTTC.

The rearrangement joins TRBV6-5 to TRBJ2-1; D gene ambiguous. This CDR3 is built from 15 residues. The V and J ends lost 2 bases and 0 bases respectively, with 8 bases between them. The germline V gene encodes CDR1 MNHEY and CDR2 SVGAGI. The CDR3 reads CASSYGQSSYNEQFF. Here the CDR3 DNA reads TGTGCCAGCAGTTACGGGCAGAGCTCCTACAATGAGCAGTTCTTC.

This clone has just a few counts. The V call is TRBV27, the J call TRBJ1-1, with 8 bases lining up with TRBD1. This CDR3 comprises 14 residues. CDR1 is MNHEY, CDR2 SMNVEV, per germline (reference sequence). Losses at the gene ends were 8 bases for V and 1 base for J; bases not matched to a gene: 6. The CDR3 DNA sequence: TGTGCCAGCTGCCCGGGACAGGAGAACACTGAAGCTTTCTTT. Protein product: CASCPGQENTEAFF.